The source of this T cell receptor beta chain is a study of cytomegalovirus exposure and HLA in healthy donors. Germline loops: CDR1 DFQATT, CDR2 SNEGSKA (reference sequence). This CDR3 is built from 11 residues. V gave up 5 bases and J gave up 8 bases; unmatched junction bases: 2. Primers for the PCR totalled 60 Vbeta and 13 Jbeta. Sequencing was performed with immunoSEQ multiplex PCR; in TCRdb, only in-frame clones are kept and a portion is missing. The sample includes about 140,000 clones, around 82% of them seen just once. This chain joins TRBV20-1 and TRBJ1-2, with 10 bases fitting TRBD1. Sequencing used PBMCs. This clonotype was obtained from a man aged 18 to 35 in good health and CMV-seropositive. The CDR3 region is CSAWTGGGYTF. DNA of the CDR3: TGCAGTGCTTGGACAGGGGGAGGCTACACCTTC.